This T cell receptor (beta chain) was documented in a study of cytomegalovirus exposure and HLA in healthy donors. Germline CDR1 is MDHEN and CDR2 is SYDVKM. The CDR3 length is 13 residues. Regarding the study as a whole: Specificity for CMV antigens was confirmed in vitro for a few of the CMV-associated chains.

PCR used 60 Vbeta primers and 13 Jbeta primers. The table came from immunoSEQ multiplex PCR; TCRdb's copy has only in-frame clones and leaves some out. The profile shows 130,000 to 150,000 clones, around 83% of them singletons. This clone was detected once. Its antigen is unknown. Compared with germline, one end of the junction differs, possibly owing to a read error. Sequenced sample: PBMCs. This TCR was recovered from a male donor in good health and CMV-seropositive. The chain uses TRBV28 and TRBJ2-4; the match to TRBD1 covers 7 bases. The CDR3 sequence: CASSQGQKSIQYF. Written as DNA, the CDR3 is TGTGCCAGCAGCCAGGGACAGAAAAGCATTCAGTACTTC. The whole variable domain, remainder taken from reference TRBV28 and TRBJ2-4, is DVKVTQSSRYLVKRTGEKVFLECVQDMDHENMFWYRQDPGLGLRLIYFSYDVKMKEKGDIPEGYSVSREKKERFSLILESASTNQTSMYLCASSQGQKSIQYFGAGTRLSVL.